This entry describes one T cell receptor (beta chain). This clone's antigen is unknown. No base quality values were provided; no much bigger clone lies one nucleotide off. The source of the sample is a study of T cells after yellow fever vaccination (dated by TCRdb to about 2019). Concerning the study at large: Libraries from fractions with low cell numbers were prepared with the SMART-Seq v4 Ultra Low Input RNA kit. Two healthy male donors, one aged 18 to 29 and one aged 30 to 40 years, made up the cohort. Blood was collected at multiple timepoints before and after primary and secondary immunization, and bulk PBMC replicates and cell subsets were isolated. Bulk TCR alpha and beta repertoires were sequenced longitudinally to track T-cell clones before and after primary and booster YFV17D yellow fever vaccination.

TCR cDNA was synthesized by 5'RACE template switching, through which a universal primer site and unique molecular identifiers were introduced. cDNA synthesis was primed from both the TCR alpha and TCR beta constant segments. Library amplification involved two PCR steps, and the second step added sample barcodes and sequencing adapters. Libraries were sequenced on Illumina HiSeq 2500 (2x100 bp) or NovaSeq (2x150 bp). In the paper's pipeline: Reads were demultiplexed and collapsed into UMI consensus sequences with MIGEC, and V(D)J alignment was performed with MiXCR. Vaccine-responding clonotypes were identified with edgeR using replicate PBMC samples, with FDR below 0.01 and a log2 fold change above 5 up to day 15 being required. Each bulk clonotype received a CD4 or CD8 identity based on whether the sequenced CD4 or CD8 repertoire contained that clonotype at higher abundance. The public reads were reprocessed in TCRdb via fastp at Q25 and MiXCR, keeping in-frame beta chains. When rows share a CDR3 protein, they turn into one entry using the most common DNA and genes. These V and J calls derive from TCRdb rather than the authors' analysis. The sample table holds hundreds of thousands of distinct CDR3 sequences, of which roughly 13% were seen once. The ten largest account for over 11% of the sample.

CDR1 and CDR2 are read off the germline V gene (reference sequence) as SEHNR and FQNEAQ. Taken from cysteine to phenylalanine, the CDR3 has 13 residues. The retained sequence is limited to the CDR3, 39 bases, with the frame set at the first base. Trimming costs V 3 bases and J 3 bases, and their ends lie 7 bases apart. The treatment or condition label on this specimen signifies: live attenuated yellow fever vaccine strain. At each blood-draw timepoint, two biological replicates of bulk PBMCs were obtained. PBMCs were isolated from peripheral blood using a standard Ficoll-Paque protocol. TriZol was used to extract RNA from bulk PBMCs, from CD4 and CD8 fractions, and from dextramer-positive and dextramer-negative fractions. The investigation overall reported the following: After the booster, most of the clones that had expanded following primary vaccination were detected again (roughly 96% of CD4 and around nine tenths of CD8), which suggests that memory was broadly maintained. A small share of clonotypes occurred in both CD4 and CD8 compartments, likely arising from convergent recombination. Computational filtering was required because FACS-sorted repertoires could contain abundant contaminating clonotypes from the bulk population. Because the study included only a couple of donors, the extent to which the findings can be generalized is limited. Compared with the primary T-cell response, the secondary T-cell response was weaker but faster, peaking on day 5 rather than day 15.

The sequence came from a man between 25 and 39 years old who received the YFV17D yellow fever vaccine. The chain links TRBV7-9 with TRBJ2-3; TRBD2 is perhaps the D gene, given 5 matching bases. This material consisted of PBMCs, taken on the day of the yellow fever booster vaccination. The bases read TGTGCCAGCAGCTTTGGGGAGACAGATACGCAGTATTTT. This translates into CASSFGETDTQYF.